The 17 T cell receptor beta chains in this list originate from one sample, sequenced in a study of cytomegalovirus exposure and HLA in healthy donors. With 60 Vbeta and 13 Jbeta primers, the PCR was carried out. Some clones are missing from TCRdb's copy, which holds only in-frame ones; the method was immunoSEQ multiplex PCR. The repertoire holds 150,000 to 200,000 clones, with approximately 85% as singletons. Sequencing was done on a sample of PBMCs. These receptors were collected from a man aged 18 to 30 in good health and CMV-seropositive.

This chain connects TRBV4-1 to TRBJ2-5; TRBD2 agrees at 11 bases. V shed 1 base and J 5 bases; nucleotides not matched to a gene: 9. CDR3 length: 17 amino acids. Germline V CDR1 and CDR2: MGHRA, YSYEKL. The CDR3 coding sequence is TGCGCCAGCAGCCAAGCGGGGCTAGCGGGGGGTCTGGAGACCCAGTACTTC. Translated, it gives CASSQAGLAGGLETQYF.

V is TRBV5-6 and J is TRBJ1-4, with a tentative D call TRBD1 (5 bases). The V end was cut by 4 bases, the J end by 5 bases, with 12 bases between. Germline V gene data show CDR1 as SGHDT and CDR2 as YYEEEE. The CDR3 spans 14 residues. CDR3 in DNA: TGTGCCAGCAGCACGGGGGGGGAAAATGAAAAACTGTTTTTT. The encoded protein is CASSTGGENEKLFF.

The chain employs TRBV6-6 and TRBJ2-5, with 13 bases lining up with TRBD2. CDR3 length equals 16 residues. Germline V gene data show CDR1 as MNHNY and CDR2 as SVGAGI (reference sequence). Losses at the gene ends were 6 bases for V and 6 bases for J; bases not matched to a gene: 10. As DNA, the CDR3 is TGTGCCAGCAGCCTTAACCCCGGGACTAGCGGGAAGACCCAGTACTTC. Translation: CASSLNPGTSGKTQYF.

CDR3 in amino acids: CASSFTGANNQPQHF. The CDR3 region has the DNA TGTGCCAGCAGCTTTACAGGGGCGAACAATCAGCCCCAGCATTTT. The chain uses TRBV7-2 and TRBJ1-5; TRBD1 aligns across 7 bases. The V segment lost 3 bases and the J segment 3 bases; nucleotides outside the gene matches: 5. Germline loops: CDR1 SGHTA, CDR2 FQGNSA. The CDR3 consists of 15 residues.

The chain uses TRBV29-1 and TRBJ1-4; 10 nucleotides agree with TRBD1. The germline V gene encodes CDR1 SQVTM and CDR2 ANQGSEA. The CDR3 consists of 16 residues. Losses at the gene ends were 7 bases for V and 5 bases for J; bases not matched to a gene: 13. The CDR3 region is CSATWDRGGGNEKLFF. CDR3 nucleotides: TGCAGCGCTACGTGGGACAGGGGAGGTGGGAATGAAAAACTGTTTTTT.

The chain employs TRBV2 and TRBJ2-5, with a possible D match to TRBD1 (5 bases). Near its end, the DNA agrees better with TRBJ2-7, so the J call may be wrong. CDR1 is SNHLY and CDR2 is FYNNEI in the germline V gene. The CDR3 sequence is 15 residues long. As DNA, the CDR3 is TGTGCCAGCAGTGGGCCTAGACAGAGCTCCTACGAGCAGTACTTC. Its translation: CASSGPRQSSYEQYF.

This rearrangement joins TRBV5-6 to TRBJ1-2, with 11 bases aligning to TRBD1. With V trimmed by 4 bases and J by 8 bases, 7 bases remained unmatched. The CDR3 length is 14 residues. Per the germline V gene, CDR1 is SGHDT and CDR2 is YYEEEE. As DNA, the CDR3 is TGTGCCAGCAGCCGTGGACAGGGGGCGCGAGGCTACACCTTC. Translation: CASSRGQGARGYTF.

The genes are TRBV7-2 and TRBJ2-3; maybe TRBD2 (5 bases). This CDR3 has 16 amino acids. Trimming removed 5 bases at V and 1 base at J, with 16 bases between. The germline V gene encodes CDR1 SGHTA and CDR2 FQGNSA. DNA of the CDR3: TGTGCCAGCAGCCAGTTACTAGGAGTGGGCACAGATACGCAGTATTTT. This sequence encodes CASSQLLGVGTDTQYF.

V is TRBV19 and J is TRBJ1-2; 7 positions match TRBD1. Germline V gives CDR1 LNHDA, CDR2 SQIVND (reference sequence). The CDR3 has 15 amino acids. V shed 3 bases, J shed 6 bases, and the junction held 10 bases outside the gene matches. CDR3 sequence reads: CASSILGGESHGYTF. CDR3 DNA sequence: TGTGCCAGTAGTATCTTAGGGGGCGAAAGCCATGGCTACACCTTC.

The J gene is TRBJ2-3, the V gene TRBV9, with D perhaps TRBD2 (6 bases). Germline assignment: CDR1 SGDLS and CDR2 YYNGEE. V was clipped by 0 bases and J by 3 bases, with 11 bases between them. This CDR3 is built from 15 residues. In DNA, the CDR3 is TGTGCCAGCAGCGTAGGGGGCGGGGAGACAGATACGCAGTATTTT. Translation gives CASSVGGGETDTQYF.

This clone appeared a single time. The genes are TRBV5-1 and TRBJ1-1, with a weak D call TRBD1 (5 bases). The V gene lost 4 bases and the J gene lost 1 base, with 11 bases spanning the gap. The CDR3 has 14 residues. The germline V gene encodes CDR1 SGHRS and CDR2 YFSETQ. The CDR3 DNA reads TGCGCCAGCAGCGGACCTACAGGGAACACTGAAGCTTTCTTT. As protein: CASSGPTGNTEAFF.

J is TRBJ1-6 and V is TRBV11-1; D unresolved. V was cut by 5 bases and J by 5 bases, with 10 bases left in between. Germline CDR1 is SGHAT and CDR2 is FQDESV (reference sequence). The length of the CDR3 is 14 residues. The CDR3 nucleotides read TGTGCCAGCAGCCCCTCTCCCGATAATTCACCCCTCCACTTT. This codes for CASSPSPDNSPLHF.

The gene calls are TRBV30 and TRBJ2-7; 7 bases line up with TRBD1. CDR1 is GTSNPN and CDR2 is SVGIG in the germline V gene (reference sequence). The ends lost 4 bases at V and 3 bases at J; junction bases unmatched: 12. The CDR3 contains 15 residues. This CDR3 reads CAWKEETGTFYEQYF. The DNA of the CDR3 is TGTGCCTGGAAGGAGGAGACAGGGACATTCTACGAGCAGTACTTC.

The chain recombines TRBV7-2 with TRBJ2-1; the match to TRBD2 covers 14 bases. Germline V gene data show CDR1 as SGHTA and CDR2 as FQGNSA. V lost 3 bases and J lost 3; bases outside the gene matches: 1. The CDR3 totals 16 residues. This chain's CDR3 is CASSLGTSGGYNEQFF. CDR3 in DNA: TGTGCCAGCAGCTTGGGGACTAGCGGGGGCTACAATGAGCAGTTCTTC.

The J gene is TRBJ2-5, the V gene TRBV6-6; the D gene is possibly TRBD2 (5 bases). The V end was cut by 2 bases, the J end by 5 bases, with 12 bases between. The CDR3 is made up of 14 amino acids. CDR1 and CDR2 (germline): MNHNY, SVGAGI (reference sequence). The CDR3 loop is CASSYTGIVETQYF. In nucleotides, the CDR3 is TGTGCCAGCAGTTACACCGGGATCGTGGAGACCCAGTACTTC.

Here the CDR3 DNA reads TGTGCCAGCAGTCGAAATCTCCCTAGCGGGGGGGCGGGACTAGAGACCCAGTACTTC. Amino acids: CASSRNLPSGGAGLETQYF. This sequence joins TRBV7-2 and TRBJ2-5; 12 bases fit TRBD2. The CDR3 contains 19 residues. CDR1 SGHTA and CDR2 FQGNSA come from the germline V gene. J gave up 4 bases and V 6 bases, and 18 bases lay outside the gene matches.

The chain uses TRBV30 and TRBJ2-3; 7 nucleotides agree with TRBD2. Trimming cost V 8 bases and J 0 bases; bases outside gene matches: 8. Per germline, CDR1 GTSNPN and CDR2 SVGIG (reference sequence). The CDR3 spans 14 residues. CDR3 sequence: CAHSRGFSTDTQYF. The CDR3 nucleotides are TGTGCCCATTCGCGGGGGTTCAGCACAGATACGCAGTATTTT.